This T cell receptor beta chain was found in a study of identical twins. Overall study findings and caveats: The study found excess low generation probability among twin-shared out-of-frame alpha sequences.

This clonotype was seen more than once but under ten times. Its antigen is not known. Unique molecular identifiers were present on cDNA, and template switching added a universal primer site. From the 5' RACE reads, TCRdb called clonotypes with MiXCR, one entry per CDR3 protein. In the table there are 450,000 or so distinct CDR3 sequences, over 12% of which are singletons. Between the trimmed V and J ends, which lost 3 bases and 0 bases, there was a span of 9 bases. The CDR3 length is 16 residues. These sequences were also reported in another study, on yellow fever vaccine responses in identical twins.

This sequence originates from a woman aged 18-29 years in good health. V usage is TRBV12-3 or TRBV12-4 and J usage is TRBJ2-6; D call uncertain. Material: CD4+ T cells sorted from blood. As DNA, the CDR3 is TGTGCCAGCAGTTTCGGGCTAAACTCTGGGGCCAACGTCCTGACTTTC. Translation: CASSFGLNSGANVLTF.